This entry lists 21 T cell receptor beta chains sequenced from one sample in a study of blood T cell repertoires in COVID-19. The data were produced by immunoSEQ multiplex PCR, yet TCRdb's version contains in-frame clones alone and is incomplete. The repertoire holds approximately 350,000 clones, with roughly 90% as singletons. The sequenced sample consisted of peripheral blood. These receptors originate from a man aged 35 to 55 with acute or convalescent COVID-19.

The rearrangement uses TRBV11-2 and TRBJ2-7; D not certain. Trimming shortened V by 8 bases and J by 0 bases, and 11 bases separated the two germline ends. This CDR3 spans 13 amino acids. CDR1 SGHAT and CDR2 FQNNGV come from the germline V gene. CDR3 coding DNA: TGTGCCAGCCGGAGCTTGGGCTCCTACGAGCAGTACTTC. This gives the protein CASRSLGSYEQYF.

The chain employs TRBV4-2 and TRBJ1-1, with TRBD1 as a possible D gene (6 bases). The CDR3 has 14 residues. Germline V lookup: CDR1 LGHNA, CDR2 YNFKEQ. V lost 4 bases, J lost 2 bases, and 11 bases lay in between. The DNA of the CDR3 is TGTGCCAGCAGCCTCGACAGGTTCAACACTGAAGCTTTCTTT. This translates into CASSLDRFNTEAFF.

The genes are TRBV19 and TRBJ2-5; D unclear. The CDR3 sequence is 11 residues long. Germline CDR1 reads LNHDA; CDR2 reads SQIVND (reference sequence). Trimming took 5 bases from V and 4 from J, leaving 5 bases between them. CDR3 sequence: CASSLRETQYF. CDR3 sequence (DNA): TGTGCCAGTAGTCTAAGAGAGACCCAGTACTTC. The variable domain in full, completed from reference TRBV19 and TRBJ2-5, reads DGGITQSPKYLFRKEGQNVTLSCEQNLNHDAMYWYRQDPGQGLRLIYYSQIVNDFQKGDIAEGYSVSREKKESFPLTVTSAQKNPTAFYLCASSLRETQYFGPGTRLLVL.

CDR3 amino acids: CAISARQGRAGELFF. The DNA for the CDR3 is TGTGCCATCAGCGCGCGGCAGGGAAGGGCCGGGGAGCTGTTTTTT. The chain employs TRBV10-3 and TRBJ2-2; weak D call: TRBD1 (5 bases). The CDR3 has 15 residues. V lost 6 bases and J lost 6, with 17 bases in between. Germline loops: CDR1 ENHRY, CDR2 SYGVKD.

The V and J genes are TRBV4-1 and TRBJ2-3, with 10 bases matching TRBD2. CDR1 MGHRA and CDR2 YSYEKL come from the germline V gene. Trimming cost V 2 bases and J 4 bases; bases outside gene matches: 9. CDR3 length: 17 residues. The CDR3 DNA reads TGCGCCAGCAGCCAACGAAGCGGGAGGGCCGGGTCAGATACGCAGTATTTT. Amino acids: CASSQRSGRAGSDTQYF.

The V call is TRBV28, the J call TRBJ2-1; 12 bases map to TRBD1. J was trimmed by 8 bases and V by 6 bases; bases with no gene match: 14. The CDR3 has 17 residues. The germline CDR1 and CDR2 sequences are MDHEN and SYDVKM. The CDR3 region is CASSLLPGQGASDEQFF. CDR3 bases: TGTGCCAGCAGCTTACTGCCGGGACAGGGGGCTAGCGATGAGCAGTTCTTC.

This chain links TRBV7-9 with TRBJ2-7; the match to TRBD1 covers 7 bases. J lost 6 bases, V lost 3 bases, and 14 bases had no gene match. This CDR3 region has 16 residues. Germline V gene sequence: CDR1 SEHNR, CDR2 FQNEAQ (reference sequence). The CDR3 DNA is TGTGCCAGCAGCTTCGGGGACAGAGACCTATTCGGCGAGCAGTACTTC. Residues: CASSFGDRDLFGEQYF.

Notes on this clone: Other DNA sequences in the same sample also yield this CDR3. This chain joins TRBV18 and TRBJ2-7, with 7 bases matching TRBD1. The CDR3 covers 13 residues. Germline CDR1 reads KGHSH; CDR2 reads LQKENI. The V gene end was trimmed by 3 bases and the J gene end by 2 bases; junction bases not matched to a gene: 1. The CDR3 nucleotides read TGTGCCAGCTCACCCGGGACAGCCTACGAGCAGTACTTC. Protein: CASSPGTAYEQYF.

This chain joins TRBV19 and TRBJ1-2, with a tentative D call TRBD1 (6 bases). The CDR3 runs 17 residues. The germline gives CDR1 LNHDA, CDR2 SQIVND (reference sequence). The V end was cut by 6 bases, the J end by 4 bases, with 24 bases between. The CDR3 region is CASRPTGGSGDGYGYTF. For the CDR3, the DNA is TGTGCCAGTAGACCCACCGGCGGCTCAGGGGATGGCTATGGCTACACCTTC.

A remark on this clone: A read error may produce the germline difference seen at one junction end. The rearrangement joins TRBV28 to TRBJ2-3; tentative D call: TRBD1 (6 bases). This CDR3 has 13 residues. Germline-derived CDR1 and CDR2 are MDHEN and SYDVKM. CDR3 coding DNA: TGTGCCAGCAGTGATGCTGGGGGCGGTACGGAGTATTTT. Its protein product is CASSDAGGGTEYF.

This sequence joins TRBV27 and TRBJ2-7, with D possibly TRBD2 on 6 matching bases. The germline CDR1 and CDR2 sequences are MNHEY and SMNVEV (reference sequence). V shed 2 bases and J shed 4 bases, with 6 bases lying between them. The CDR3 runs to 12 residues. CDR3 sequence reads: CASSLGGYEQYF. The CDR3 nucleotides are TGTGCCAGCAGTTTAGGAGGGTACGAGCAGTACTTC.

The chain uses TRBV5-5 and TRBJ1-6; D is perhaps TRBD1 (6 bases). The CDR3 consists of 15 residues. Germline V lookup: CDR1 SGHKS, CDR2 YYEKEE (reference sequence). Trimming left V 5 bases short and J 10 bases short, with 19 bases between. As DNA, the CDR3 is TGTGCCAGCAGACTGGGGGCCCAGACGGGGTCACCCCTCCACTTT. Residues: CASRLGAQTGSPLHF.

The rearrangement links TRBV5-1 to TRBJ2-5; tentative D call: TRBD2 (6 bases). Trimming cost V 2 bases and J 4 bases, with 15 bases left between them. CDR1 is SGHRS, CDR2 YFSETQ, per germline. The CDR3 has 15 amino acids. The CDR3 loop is CASSFGTASGETQYF. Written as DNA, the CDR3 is TGCGCCAGCAGCTTCGGGACTGCGTCGGGAGAGACCCAGTACTTC.

For the CDR3, the DNA is TGTGCCAGCAGTGACGGTAGCGGGGGTAGCACAGATACGCAGTATTTT. Protein product: CASSDGSGGSTDTQYF. The chain links TRBV6-4 to TRBJ2-3; 9 positions agree with TRBD2. CDR1 is MRHNA and CDR2 is SNTAGT in the germline V gene. With V trimmed by 2 bases and J by 0 bases, 3 bases remained unmatched. This CDR3 spans 16 amino acids.

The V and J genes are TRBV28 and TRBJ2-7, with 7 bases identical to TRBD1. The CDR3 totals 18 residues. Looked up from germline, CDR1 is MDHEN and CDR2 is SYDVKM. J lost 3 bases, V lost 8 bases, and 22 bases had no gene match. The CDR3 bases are TGTGCCAGCCCATTAAGAAAGTCGGGACAGCCTATCCTCTACGAGCAGTACTTC. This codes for CASPLRKSGQPILYEQYF.

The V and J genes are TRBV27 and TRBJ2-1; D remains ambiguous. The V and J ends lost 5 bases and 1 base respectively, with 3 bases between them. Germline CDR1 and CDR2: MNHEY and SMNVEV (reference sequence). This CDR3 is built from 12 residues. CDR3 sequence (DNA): TGTGCCAGCAGTCCATCCTACAATGAGCAGTTCTTC. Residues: CASSPSYNEQFF.

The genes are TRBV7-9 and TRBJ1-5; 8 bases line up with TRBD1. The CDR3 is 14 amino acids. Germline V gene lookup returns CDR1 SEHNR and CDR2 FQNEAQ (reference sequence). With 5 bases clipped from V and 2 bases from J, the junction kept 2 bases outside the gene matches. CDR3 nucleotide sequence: TGTGCCAGCAGCATGGGACAGGGCAATCAGCCCCAGCATTTT. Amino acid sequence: CASSMGQGNQPQHF.

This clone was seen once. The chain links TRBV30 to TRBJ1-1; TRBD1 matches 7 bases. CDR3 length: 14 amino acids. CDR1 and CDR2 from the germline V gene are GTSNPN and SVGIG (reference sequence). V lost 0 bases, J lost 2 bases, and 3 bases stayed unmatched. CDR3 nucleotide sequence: TGTGCCTGGAGTGTAAGAGGGGGCAACACTGAAGCTTTCTTT. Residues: CAWSVRGGNTEAFF.

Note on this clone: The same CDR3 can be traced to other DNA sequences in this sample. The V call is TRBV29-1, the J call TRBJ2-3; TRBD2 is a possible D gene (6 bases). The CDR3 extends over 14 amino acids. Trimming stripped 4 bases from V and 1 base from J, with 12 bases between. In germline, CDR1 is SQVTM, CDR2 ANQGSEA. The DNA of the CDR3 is TGCAGCGTTGGGGAGGATTTCGGCACAGATACGCAGTATTTT. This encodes CSVGEDFGTDTQYF.

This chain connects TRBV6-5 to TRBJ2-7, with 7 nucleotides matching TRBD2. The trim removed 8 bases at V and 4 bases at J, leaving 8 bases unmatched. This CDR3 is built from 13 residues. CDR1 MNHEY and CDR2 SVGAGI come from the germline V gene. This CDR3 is CASLGGSGYEQYF. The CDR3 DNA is TGTGCCAGCCTCGGGGGGAGTGGGTACGAGCAGTACTTC.

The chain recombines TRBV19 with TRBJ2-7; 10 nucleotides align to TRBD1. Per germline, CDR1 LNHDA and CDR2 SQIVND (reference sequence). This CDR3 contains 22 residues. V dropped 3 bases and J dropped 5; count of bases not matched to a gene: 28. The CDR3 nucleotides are TGTGCCAGTAGTATCGACAGGGGGCTTTTTACAAGGACGGGACTAGAGTACCACGAGCAGTACTTC. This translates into CASSIDRGLFTRTGLEYHEQYF. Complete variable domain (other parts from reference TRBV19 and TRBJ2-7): DGGITQSPKYLFRKEGQNVTLSCEQNLNHDAMYWYRQDPGQGLRLIYYSQIVNDFQKGDIAEGYSVSREKKESFPLTVTSAQKNPTAFYLCASSIDRGLFTRTGLEYHEQYFGPGTRLTVT.